The present TCR beta chain was sequenced within a study of circulating and synovial CD4+ cells in juvenile arthritis. Trimming cost V 1 base and J 0 bases, with 10 bases left between them. The CDR3 is made up of 17 amino acids. CDR1 is SGHTA, CDR2 FQGNSA, per germline. Only in-frame clones appear in the TCRdb table, and some are missing; sequencing was by immunoSEQ multiplex PCR. The table includes approximately 36,000 clones, 85% to 95% detected once. The study, taken as a whole, reports: Circulating pathogenic-like lymphocytes shared a substantially higher fraction of CDR3 sequences with synovium than bulk blood.

A note on this clone: Antigen unknown.

Sample: CD4+ T cells from blood. The genes are TRBV7-2 and TRBJ1-6; perhaps TRBD1 as D (5 bases). The receptor was isolated from a human donor with juvenile idiopathic arthritis. The CDR3 region has the DNA TGTGCCAGCAGCTTAGTGGGGGGGAACTCCTATAATTCACCCCTCCACTTT. It encodes CASSLVGGNSYNSPLHF.